This T cell receptor (beta chain) was retrieved from a study of post-analysis software for immune sequencing data. This clonotype has just one count. The antigen is undetermined. cDNA libraries of TCR beta carried unique molecular identifiers. TCRdb reanalysed the PCR reads using MiXCR and keeps one entry per CDR3 protein. The table includes hundreds of thousands of distinct CDR3 sequences, less than 40% detected once. Study observations and caveats: A few TRBV segments were significantly more frequent in patients than in controls. TRBV5-6, TRBV5-1 and TRBV20-1 were among these segments. The normalized Chao1 diversity of multiple sclerosis patients was significantly lower than that of controls.

The CDR3 covers 15 residues. The J segment lost 5 bases and the V segment lost 5 bases, leaving 9 bases of the junction unmatched. The germline CDR1 and CDR2 sequences are SNHLY and FYNNEI. V and J are TRBV2 and TRBJ2-1; TRBD1 matches 7 bases. The specimen was blood. This clonotype was sampled from a girl aged 5 to 17 with multiple sclerosis. CDR3 residues: CASSYRQGHNNEQFF. CDR3 coding DNA: TGTGCCAGCAGTTACAGACAGGGTCACAACAATGAGCAGTTCTTC.